One sample yielded the 29 T cell receptor beta chains listed below, sequenced in a study of cytomegalovirus exposure and HLA in healthy donors. The PCR had 60 Vbeta and 13 Jbeta primers. Repertoires were generated with immunoSEQ multiplex PCR, while TCRdb's copy carries only in-frame clones and drops some. Seen here are 190,000 or so clones, 82% observed once, and the top ten hold around 0.1%. Sequencing input: PBMCs. These receptors were taken from a boy younger than 10 in good health and CMV-seronegative.

The chain uses TRBV7-9 and TRBJ2-2; 10 bases fit TRBD1. V was clipped by 2 bases and J by 7 bases; unmatched bases: 4. The CDR3 has 15 residues. CDR1 and CDR2 (germline): SEHNR, FQNEAQ (reference sequence). DNA for the CDR3: TGTGCCAGCAGCTTACCCGGGACAGGGGTCGGGGAGCTGTTTTTT. As protein: CASSLPGTGVGELFF.

The CDR3 loop is CASSARVLPGANVLTF. The CDR3 DNA reads as TGTGCCAGCAGCGCCCGGGTCTTACCTGGGGCCAACGTCCTGACTTTC. J is TRBJ2-6 and V is TRBV7-2; D is undetermined. Germline V gene sequence: CDR1 SGHTA, CDR2 FQGNSA. Trimming stripped 5 bases from V and 2 bases from J, with 13 bases between. There are 16 residues in the CDR3.

V is TRBV2 and J is TRBJ1-1; 7 nucleotides align to TRBD1. Per germline, CDR1 SNHLY and CDR2 FYNNEI. The CDR3 has 14 residues. V lost 5 bases, J lost 8 bases, and 11 bases stayed unmatched. CDR3 in DNA: TGTGCCAGCAGTCACAACTCCCAGGGGGAAGAAGCTTTCTTT. Encoded protein: CASSHNSQGEEAFF.

The rearrangement links TRBV7-6 to TRBJ1-1; 7 bases line up with TRBD1. Trimming at V came to 5 bases and at J to 1 base, leaving 1 base not matched to a gene. This CDR3 region has 13 residues. Germline V gene lookup returns CDR1 SGHVS and CDR2 FNYEAQ. CDR3 nucleotides: TGTGCCAGCAGCCACAGGGGGAACACTGAAGCTTTCTTT. Protein sequence: CASSHRGNTEAFF.

The chain combines TRBV9 with TRBJ1-2; a weak D match, TRBD1 (5 bases). Germline lookup yields CDR1 SGDLS and CDR2 YYNGEE. The CDR3 is made up of 13 amino acids. V lost 0 bases to trimming and J lost 9 bases, with 12 bases between them. The CDR3 sequence is CASSVGQGGRYTF. Here the CDR3 DNA reads TGTGCCAGCAGCGTAGGGCAGGGCGGTCGCTACACCTTC.

The chain links TRBV6-5 to TRBJ2-3; D uncertain. The CDR3 totals 10 residues. The germline gives CDR1 MNHEY, CDR2 SVGAGI. V lost 0 bases and J 15 bases, leaving 7 bases between the germline ends. CDR3 nucleotides: TGTGCCAGCAGTTACTCGAGTTACTATTTT. It specifies CASSYSSYYF.

This clone was counted only a few times. The CDR3 nucleotides are TGTGCCAGCACCGAGGAAGGGGGAAGGAACGAGCAGTACTTC. It specifies CASTEEGGRNEQYF. The gene calls are TRBV2 and TRBJ2-5, with D tentatively TRBD1 (6 bases). The end of the DNA is better explained by TRBJ2-7, so the J call may be wrong. The CDR3 consists of 14 residues. Germline V CDR1 and CDR2: SNHLY, FYNNEI.

The V call is TRBV18, the J call TRBJ1-2; 7 positions match TRBD1. The CDR3 is made up of 15 amino acids. Germline loops: CDR1 KGHSH, CDR2 LQKENI. V was clipped by 6 bases and J by 5 bases; unmatched bases: 12. CDR3 nucleotide sequence: TGTGCCAGCTCGCCGATCCGGGACAGCTATTATGGCTACACCTTC. It is translated as CASSPIRDSYYGYTF.

A few counts support this clone. For the CDR3, the DNA is TGTGCCAGCACGACTGAGTATAATTCACCCCTCCACTTT. Its protein is CASTTEYNSPLHF. This chain connects TRBV2 to TRBJ1-6, with D hard to call. Germline CDR1 reads SNHLY; CDR2 reads FYNNEI. The CDR3 totals 13 residues. The V and J ends lost 7 bases and 4 bases respectively, with 8 bases between them. Full variable domain (outside the CDR3, taken from reference TRBV2 and TRBJ1-6): EPEVTQTPSHQVTQMGQEVILRCVPISNHLYFYWYRQILGQKVEFLVSFYNNEISEKSEIFDDQFSVERPDGSNFTLKIRSTKLEDSAMYFCASTTEYNSPLHFGNGTRLTVT.

This chain connects TRBV28 to TRBJ2-6, with D uncertain. The CDR3 is 16 residues long. The germline CDR1 and CDR2 sequences are MDHEN and SYDVKM. Trimming removed 3 bases at V and 2 bases at J, with 11 bases between. CDR3 sequence: CASSFTVIPGANVLTF. CDR3 nucleotides: TGTGCCAGCAGTTTCACAGTAATTCCTGGGGCCAACGTCCTGACTTTC.

The table lists this clone with a count of one. The chain recombines TRBV19 with TRBJ1-6; D unresolved. From germline, CDR1 is LNHDA and CDR2 SQIVND (reference sequence). The CDR3 spans 13 residues. V lost 1 base, J lost 9 bases, and 7 bases lay in between. The CDR3 is CASSIGAGSPLHF. The DNA of the CDR3 is TGTGCCAGTAGTATAGGAGCGGGTTCACCCCTCCACTTT.

V and J are TRBV4-1 and TRBJ2-1, with 10 nucleotides matching TRBD1. Germline V lookup: CDR1 MGHRA, CDR2 YSYEKL. V lost 3 bases and J lost 2; bases outside the gene matches: 4. The CDR3 covers 16 residues. CDR3 in amino acids: CASSHAGTGAYNEQFF. CDR3 nucleotides: TGCGCCAGCAGCCATGCTGGGACAGGGGCCTACAATGAGCAGTTCTTC.

This rearrangement joins TRBV10-3 to TRBJ2-1; 7 bases line up with TRBD2. Trimming at V came to 6 bases and at J to 6 bases, leaving 11 bases not matched to a gene. CDR3 length: 15 amino acids. In germline, CDR1 is ENHRY, CDR2 SYGVKD. The CDR3 nucleotides are TGTGCCATCAGAACCGGGACTACCGCCCTCAATGAGCAGTTCTTC. Its translation: CAIRTGTTALNEQFF.

The sample holds a few counts of this clone. The CDR3 nucleotides are TGTGCCAGCTCACCAGCTAGCGGGGGAATGGATACGCAGTATTTT. Translation gives CASSPASGGMDTQYF. V usage is TRBV18 and J usage is TRBJ2-3, with 10 bases matching TRBD2. Germline values: CDR1 KGHSH, CDR2 LQKENI. The CDR3 covers 15 residues. V was pared by 2 bases and J by 6 bases, with 5 bases of the junction left unmatched.

The J gene is TRBJ2-5, the V gene TRBV27; D possibly corresponds to TRBD1 (6 bases). With the DNA end fitting TRBJ2-7 better, the J assignment may be wrong. CDR1 and CDR2 from the germline V gene are MNHEY and SMNVEV (reference sequence). CDR3 length: 15 residues. The CDR3 sequence: CASSFRGPLSYEQYF. The CDR3 region has the DNA TGTGCCAGCAGTTTCAGGGGACCACTCTCCTACGAGCAGTACTTC.

V and J are TRBV7-2 and TRBJ2-1; the D is unclear. The germline V gene has CDR1 SGHTA and CDR2 FQGNSA. CDR3 length equals 13 residues. Trimming took 3 bases from V and 6 from J, leaving 9 bases between them. CDR3 in amino acids: CASSFKLLNEQFF. CDR3 coding DNA: TGTGCCAGCAGCTTCAAACTACTCAATGAGCAGTTCTTC.

This chain joins TRBV4-1 and TRBJ2-3; D may be TRBD1 (5 bases). V was shortened by 0 bases and J by 2 bases, with 9 bases between the two germline ends. From germline, CDR1 is MGHRA and CDR2 YSYEKL. This CDR3 comprises 15 residues. The CDR3 nucleotides are TGCGCCAGCAGCCAAGAGGGGCAGTTCACAGATACGCAGTATTTT. Encoded protein: CASSQEGQFTDTQYF.

The chain combines TRBV7-6 with TRBJ2-7, with 7 bases matching TRBD2. The CDR3 is 15 amino acids. The germline V gene has CDR1 SGHVS and CDR2 FNYEAQ. The ends lost 2 bases at V and 4 bases at J; junction bases unmatched: 8. The CDR3: CASSLLPGREYEQYF. CDR3 nucleotide sequence: TGTGCCAGCAGCTTACTTCCAGGGAGGGAGTACGAGCAGTACTTC.

V is TRBV9 and J is TRBJ1-1; possibly TRBD1 for D (5 bases). The germline gives CDR1 SGDLS, CDR2 YYNGEE. This CDR3 comprises 14 residues. Trimming left V 3 bases short and J 4 bases short, with 13 bases between. As DNA, the CDR3 is TGTGCCAGCAGCGCCGGGGGTTGGGGCACTGAAGCTTTCTTT. It codes for CASSAGGWGTEAFF.

The V gene is TRBV4-2, the J gene TRBJ2-6; D is undetermined. V lost 8 bases and J 0 bases, leaving 14 bases between the germline ends. Germline V gene lookup returns CDR1 LGHNA and CDR2 YNFKEQ. The CDR3 sequence is 16 residues long. CDR3 sequence (DNA): TGTGCCAGCGCACCGCAGGTACTCTCTGGGGCCAACGTCCTGACTTTC. Its protein product is CASAPQVLSGANVLTF.

The chain is built from TRBV7-2 and TRBJ1-2; TRBD1 agrees at 8 bases. The ends lost 5 bases at V and 4 bases at J; junction bases unmatched: 6. This CDR3 is 14 amino acids long. Germline assignment: CDR1 SGHTA and CDR2 FQGNSA. The CDR3, as DNA: TGTGCCAGCAGCCCGGACAGGGCTCTCTATGGCTACACCTTC. Its translation is CASSPDRALYGYTF.

V usage is TRBV7-9 and J usage is TRBJ1-2; the D is unclear. V lost 5 bases, J lost 2 bases, and 12 bases lay in between. CDR1 is SEHNR, CDR2 FQNEAQ, per germline (reference sequence). This CDR3 comprises 14 residues. The CDR3 sequence is CASSLIAQNYGYTF. The CDR3 region has the DNA TGTGCCAGCAGCCTAATCGCACAGAACTATGGCTACACCTTC.

The chain joins TRBV10-3 to TRBJ1-1, with D unresolved. Between the trimmed V and J ends, which lost 6 bases and 7 bases, there was a span of 12 bases. Germline-derived CDR1 and CDR2 are ENHRY and SYGVKD. This CDR3 has 12 residues. The CDR3 DNA reads as TGTGCCATCAGGCTCGGAGGTCATGAAGCTTTCTTT. This codes for CAIRLGGHEAFF.

The genes are TRBV2 and TRBJ1-2; 10 bases are shared with TRBD1. Germline V gene sequence: CDR1 SNHLY, CDR2 FYNNEI. V was clipped by 7 bases and J by 9 bases; unmatched bases: 11. CDR3 length: 14 residues. This CDR3 reads CASTPRQGAFSYTF. The CDR3 DNA is TGTGCCAGCACCCCCCGACAGGGGGCGTTTAGCTACACCTTC.

The rearrangement links TRBV6-1 to TRBJ1-5; D ambiguous. The CDR3 loop spans 15 amino acids. Germline CDR1 reads MNHNS; CDR2 reads SASEGT. Trimming cost V 10 bases and J 2 bases, with 18 bases left between them. The CDR3 DNA reads TGTGCCACCCTGCGGTGGGTGGCGGGCAATCAGCCCCAGCATTTT. Translated, it gives CATLRWVAGNQPQHF.

The V gene is TRBV30, the J gene TRBJ2-5, with unresolved D. The V end was cut by 2 bases, the J end by 4 bases, with 5 bases between. The CDR3 is 11 amino acids. Germline V CDR1 and CDR2: GTSNPN, SVGIG (reference sequence). CDR3 DNA sequence: TGTGCCTGGAGTCCCCTAGAGACCCAGTACTTC. The encoded protein is CAWSPLETQYF. The whole variable domain, remainder taken from reference TRBV30 and TRBJ2-5, is SQTIHQWPATLVQPVGSPLSLECTVEGTSNPNLYWYRQAAGRGLQLLFYSVGIGQISSEVPQNLSASRPQDRQFILSSKKLLLSDSGFYLCAWSPLETQYFGPGTRLLVL.

The chain recombines TRBV9 with TRBJ2-1, with TRBD2 as a possible D gene (5 bases). V lost 3 bases and J lost 1, with 14 bases in between. Germline CDR1 SGDLS, CDR2 YYNGEE. This CDR3 is built from 16 residues. CDR3 loop: CASSAGAGVSYNEQFF. The CDR3 coding sequence is TGTGCCAGCAGCGCCGGTGCCGGGGTTTCCTACAATGAGCAGTTCTTC.

This clone was counted once. The CDR3 DNA reads as TGTGCCAGCAGTGAAAACGCGGGGGATCCACCCCTCCACTTT. It yields the protein CASSENAGDPPLHF. The V and J genes are TRBV2 and TRBJ1-6; maybe TRBD1 (5 bases). CDR3 length: 14 amino acids. Germline V gives CDR1 SNHLY, CDR2 FYNNEI. V was shortened by 2 bases and J by 11 bases, with 13 bases between the two germline ends.

The chain couples TRBV6-5 to TRBJ1-2; weak D call: TRBD1 (5 bases). Trimming pared 0 bases from V and 2 bases from J, leaving 10 bases between. This CDR3 has 15 residues. The germline gives CDR1 MNHEY, CDR2 SVGAGI. The CDR3 DNA reads as TGTGCCAGCAGTTACTCGACAAGGGGAAACTATGGCTACACCTTC. Protein sequence: CASSYSTRGNYGYTF.